This T cell receptor beta chain was recorded in a study of CD8 T cells in ankylosing spondylitis. Quantitative 5'-RACE with molecular barcodes was used to make the TCR beta libraries. MiXCR was run by TCRdb on the 5' RACE reads, yielding one entry per CDR3 protein. The data hold 200,000 to 300,000 distinct CDR3 sequences, with 8.6% observed a single time. The study, taken as a whole, reports: A TCR beta motif made of fewer than ten highly homologous variants seemed typical of ankylosing spondylitis blood. Disease-associated clones were reportedly significantly overrepresented in matched ankylosing spondylitis synovial fluid.

The length of the CDR3 is 15 residues. The J segment lost 0 bases and the V segment lost 3 bases, leaving 3 bases of the junction unmatched. In its sample, this clonotype was seen a few times. Its antigen is unknown. The chain is built from TRBV12-3 or TRBV12-4 and TRBJ2-7; 9 nucleotides agree with TRBD2. Specimen: blood, either unsorted or a sorted T cell fraction (not recorded which). This TCR came from a male donor with ankylosing spondylitis or in good health (not recorded which). The CDR3 loop is CASSFSGSRSYEQYF. The DNA for the CDR3 is TGTGCCAGCAGTTTTAGCGGGAGTCGCTCCTACGAGCAGTACTTC.